Presented here are 22 T cell receptor beta chains from one specimen sequenced in a study of blood T cells in healthy people across ages. It was with a sample-barcoded 5' primer and a J-beta primer mix that a second PCR of roughly 7 to 11 cycles was run. From the 5' RACE reads, TCRdb called clonotypes with MiXCR, one entry per CDR3 protein. The sample lists 850,000 to 1,100,000 distinct CDR3 sequences, 35% to 40% seen once, with around 13% in the top ten. The sequenced sample was blood. The receptors derive from a man aged 18 to 35 in good health.

There are a few counts of this clonotype. The CDR3 nucleotides read TGTGCCATCCACCGGACAGGGGAAGGCACAGATACGCAGTATTTT. It is translated as CAIHRTGEGTDTQYF. The V and J genes are TRBV6-6 and TRBJ2-3; 9 bases agree with TRBD1. J gave up 1 base and V 10 bases, and 9 bases lay outside the gene matches. CDR1 and CDR2 (germline): MNHNY, SVGAGI (reference sequence). The CDR3 totals 15 residues.

This clonotype was observed once. V usage is TRBV7-9 and J usage is TRBJ2-3; D not certain. Trimming left V 2 bases short and J 3 bases short, with 15 bases between. The CDR3 length is 16 residues. Germline-derived CDR1 and CDR2 are SEHNR and FQNEAQ (reference sequence). The CDR3 loop is CASSLSLDQVTDTQYF. CDR3 coding DNA: TGTGCCAGCAGCTTATCATTGGACCAAGTAACAGATACGCAGTATTTT. The full variable domain, its missing parts supplied by reference TRBV7-9 and TRBJ2-3, is DTGVSQNPRHKITKRGQNVTFRCDPISEHNRLYWYRQTLGQGPEFLTYFQNEAQLEKSRLLSDRFSAERPKGSFSTLEIQRTEQGDSAMYLCASSLSLDQVTDTQYFGPGTRLTVL.

The chain joins TRBV12-3 or TRBV12-4 to TRBJ2-1; 8 bases match TRBD1. V was pared by 5 bases and J by 9 bases, with 12 bases of the junction left unmatched. This CDR3 is built from 15 residues. The CDR3, as DNA: TGTGCCAGCAGTGGAGGGGCCAGGGGGCGCATTGAGCAGTTCTTC. Amino acids: CASSGGARGRIEQFF.

A few counts support this clonotype. This chain uses TRBV12-3 or TRBV12-4 with TRBJ2-5; 9 nucleotides line up with TRBD1. This CDR3 spans 16 amino acids. Losses at the gene ends were 5 bases for V and 11 bases for J; bases not matched to a gene: 18. CDR3 loop: CASSPPGTGRLYEQYF. The CDR3 DNA reads as TGTGCCAGCAGTCCACCCGGGACAGGGAGGTTGTATGAGCAGTACTTC.

This sequence joins TRBV4-1 and TRBJ1-5; the D gene is possibly TRBD1 (5 bases). Germline CDR1 reads MGHRA; CDR2 reads YSYEKL. V was clipped by 0 bases and J by 9 bases, with 18 bases between them. The CDR3 has 16 amino acids. The CDR3 DNA reads as TGCGCCAGCAGCCAAGAGAGTACAGCAGGGCGAGGGCCCCAGCATTTT. This encodes CASSQESTAGRGPQHF.

This clonotype was observed a few times. The V gene is TRBV7-8, the J gene TRBJ2-5, with D perhaps matching TRBD2 (6 bases). The CDR3 covers 15 residues. Germline values: CDR1 SGHVS, CDR2 FQNEAQ. The V gene lost 2 bases and the J gene lost 4 bases, with 14 bases spanning the gap. DNA of the CDR3: TGTGCCAGCAGCTTACCTCAGACTAGGGGAGAGACCCAGTACTTC. Translated, it gives CASSLPQTRGETQYF.

The J gene is TRBJ1-5, the V gene TRBV6-2 or TRBV6-3; D is ambiguous. Between the trimmed V and J ends, which lost 6 bases and 1 base, there was a span of 10 bases. The CDR3 has 14 amino acids. CDR1 and CDR2 from the germline V gene are MNHEY and SVGEGT. CDR3 sequence reads: CASSLIRSNQPQHF. In DNA form, the CDR3 reads TGTGCCAGCAGCCTAATCAGGAGCAATCAGCCCCAGCATTTT.

This chain uses TRBV7-2 with TRBJ2-1, with D perhaps TRBD2 (6 bases). The germline V gene has CDR1 SGHTA and CDR2 FQGNSA. V was clipped by 1 base and J by 7 bases, with 11 bases between them. The CDR3 length is 14 residues. CDR3 DNA: TGTGCCAGCAGCTTAGATGGGACTTCGAATGAGCAGTTCTTC. Protein sequence: CASSLDGTSNEQFF.

This clonotype was found a few times. V and J are TRBV9 and TRBJ1-4, with D uncertain. The germline gives CDR1 SGDLS, CDR2 YYNGEE. Trimming removed 0 bases from V and 7 bases from J, with 13 bases in between. This CDR3 is built from 15 residues. CDR3 loop: CASSVGVAPGEKLFF. The CDR3 coding sequence is TGTGCCAGCAGCGTAGGAGTGGCGCCGGGTGAAAAACTGTTTTTT.

V gene TRBV4-1 combines with J gene TRBJ1-1; D gene ambiguous. With 0 bases removed from V and 1 base from J, the gap between germline ends came to 9 bases. This CDR3 contains 15 residues. CDR1 MGHRA and CDR2 YSYEKL come from the germline V gene. CDR3 loop: CASSQEERTNTEAFF. In nucleotides, the CDR3 is TGCGCCAGCAGCCAAGAAGAACGGACGAACACTGAAGCTTTCTTT.

The V call is TRBV13, the J call TRBJ2-2, with a possible D match to TRBD2 (5 bases). Trimming removed 1 base from V and 5 bases from J, with 14 bases in between. Germline V CDR1 and CDR2: PRHDT, FYEKMQ (reference sequence). The CDR3 is 16 residues long. DNA for the CDR3: TGTGCCAGCAGCTTAGAGTCGGGGATTGCAACCGGGGAGCTGTTTTTT. Its translation: CASSLESGIATGELFF.

V is TRBV20-1 and J is TRBJ1-3, with 7 bases aligning to TRBD1. Germline CDR1 DFQATT, CDR2 SNEGSKA (reference sequence). This CDR3 contains 12 residues. J was trimmed by 8 bases and V by 7 bases; bases with no gene match: 8. CDR3: CSVYDRVDTIYF. The CDR3, as DNA: TGCAGTGTCTATGACAGGGTGGACACCATATATTTT.

This chain joins TRBV28 and TRBJ1-1; D gene uncertain. The germline V gene has CDR1 MDHEN and CDR2 SYDVKM. The V end was cut by 10 bases, the J end by 5 bases, with 11 bases between. The CDR3 runs to 11 residues. The CDR3 spells CAISRGTEAFF. The CDR3 region has the DNA TGTGCCATTTCTCGGGGAACTGAAGCTTTCTTT.

The rearrangement uses TRBV12-3 or TRBV12-4 and TRBJ1-1, with 9 bases lining up with TRBD1. The CDR3 runs 16 residues. Germline trimming cut 4 bases from V and 4 bases from J; bases unmatched to any gene: 10. CDR3 nucleotides: TGTGCCAGCAGTTCCTACACAGGGGGCGAGGGCACTGAAGCTTTCTTT. Amino acids: CASSSYTGGEGTEAFF.

The V and J genes are TRBV20-1 and TRBJ1-6; no definite D call. Germline CDR1 reads DFQATT; CDR2 reads SNEGSKA (reference sequence). The V end was cut by 6 bases, the J end by 0 bases, with 15 bases between. CDR3 length equals 16 residues. The CDR3 loop reads CSACADCLSYNSPLHF. CDR3 coding DNA: TGCAGTGCCTGCGCAGATTGCCTCTCCTATAATTCACCCCTCCACTTT.

Regarding this clonotype: A single base separates this from a much larger clone, so it may be a read error. V is TRBV6-6 and J is TRBJ1-2; D is perhaps TRBD1 (6 bases). Trimming removed 5 bases from V and 10 bases from J, with 14 bases in between. This CDR3 has 12 amino acids. Germline loops: CDR1 MNHNY, CDR2 SVGAGI (reference sequence). For the CDR3, the DNA is TGTGCCAGCAGTAACCTACAGGGCGACTACACCTTC. As protein: CASSNLQGDYTF.

As for this clonotype: The junction departs from the called germline gene at one end, perhaps through a read error. V usage is TRBV11-1 and J usage is TRBJ2-1, with 13 bases identical to TRBD2. Germline V gene lookup returns CDR1 SGHAT and CDR2 FQDESV (reference sequence). The CDR3 runs 20 residues. CDR3 sequence: CASSYSNRGLAGEPYDEQFF. The CDR3 DNA sequence: TGTGCCAGCAGCTATAGCAACCGCGGACTAGCGGGGGAACCCTACGATGAGCAGTTCTTC.

This clonotype turned up a few times. The chain's CDR3 is CASSSDWRGADTQYF. The CDR3 DNA follows: TGTGCCAGCAGCTCGGACTGGCGGGGGGCAGATACGCAGTATTTT. The chain uses TRBV11-2 and TRBJ2-3; TRBD2 aligns across 8 bases. CDR1 is SGHAT, CDR2 FQNNGV, per germline. The CDR3 is 15 residues long. The V gene end was trimmed by 4 bases and the J gene end by 4 bases; junction bases not matched to a gene: 7.

The chain recombines TRBV21-1 with TRBJ2-6. TRBV21-1 is a documented pseudogene. The CDR3 totals 18 residues. CDR3 sequence: CASSLQNGHLSGANVLTF. The CDR3 region has the DNA TGTGCCAGCAGCCTCCAGAACGGGCATCTCTCTGGGGCCAACGTCCTGACTTTC.

This clonotype was detected only a few times. This sequence joins TRBV3-1 and TRBJ1-1; 11 nucleotides agree with TRBD1. Germline CDR1 and CDR2: LGHDT and YNNKEL (reference sequence). The CDR3 has 16 residues. Trimming cost V 4 bases and J 4 bases; bases outside gene matches: 8. This chain's CDR3 is CASSPGTGGGSTEAFF. CDR3 coding DNA: TGTGCCAGCAGCCCCGGGACAGGGGGAGGTAGCACTGAAGCTTTCTTT.

The CDR3 sequence: CSAGLTRGSNQPQHF. The DNA of the CDR3 is TGCAGTGCTGGTCTAACACGAGGGAGCAATCAGCCCCAGCATTTT. The chain joins TRBV20-1 to TRBJ1-5, with unresolved D. V was clipped by 5 bases and J by 1 base, with 15 bases between them. There are 15 residues in the CDR3. Germline CDR1 reads DFQATT; CDR2 reads SNEGSKA (reference sequence).

There are many counts of this clonotype. The rearrangement uses TRBV29-1 and TRBJ1-2; maybe TRBD1 (6 bases). Trimming removed 5 bases at V and 4 bases at J, with 17 bases between. CDR1 is SQVTM and CDR2 is ANQGSEA in the germline V gene. There are 14 residues in the CDR3. CDR3 region: CSVSSRQDVYGYTF. DNA of the CDR3: TGCAGCGTTAGTTCAAGACAGGACGTCTATGGCTACACCTTC.